The 13 T cell receptor beta chains below all came from one sample that was sequenced in a study of technical replicates of blood from several donors. Data came from immunoSEQ multiplex PCR; TCRdb stores just in-frame clones and leaves some out. The table shows 70,000 to 95,000 clones, with approximately 96% occurring only once. Sequenced material: T cells isolated from PBMCs. All receptors derive from a human donor in good health.

The chain carries TRBV19 and TRBJ1-2, with D perhaps matching TRBD1 (5 bases). The CDR3 length is 13 residues. V shed 6 bases and J shed 4 bases, with 12 bases lying between them. Per germline, CDR1 LNHDA and CDR2 SQIVND (reference sequence). For the CDR3, the DNA is TGTGCCAGTAGCCGGGGGGACCCCTATGGCTACACCTTC. Translated: CASSRGDPYGYTF.

The chain carries TRBV18 and TRBJ2-7, with TRBD1 matching over 9 bases. The trim removed 6 bases at V and 3 bases at J, leaving 9 bases unmatched. The germline V gene encodes CDR1 KGHSH and CDR2 LQKENI. The CDR3 length is 15 residues. CDR3 amino acids: CASSSVGTGIYEQYF. CDR3 nucleotide sequence: TGTGCCAGCTCCTCCGTCGGGACAGGGATCTACGAGCAGTACTTC.

This clone has only a few counts. This chain links TRBV4-1 with TRBJ1-1, with D possibly being TRBD1 (6 bases). Germline CDR1 MGHRA, CDR2 YSYEKL. V was cut by 1 base and J by 8 bases, with 14 bases left in between. The CDR3 is made up of 14 amino acids. The CDR3 DNA sequence: TGCGCCAGCAGCCAAGGCCCGGGAGGGGGGGAAGCTTTCTTT. Its protein product is CASSQGPGGGEAFF.

The rearrangement uses TRBV4-1 and TRBJ1-2; 8 positions agree with TRBD1. This CDR3 comprises 15 residues. The germline CDR1 and CDR2 sequences are MGHRA and YSYEKL. The J segment lost 1 base and the V segment lost 3 bases, leaving 4 bases of the junction unmatched. CDR3 residues: CASSHRTGNNYGYTF. DNA of the CDR3: TGCGCCAGCAGCCACCGGACAGGGAATAACTATGGCTACACCTTC.

V is TRBV12-2 and J is TRBJ2-3; the D call TRBD1 from the table was never checked on the DNA. TRBV12-2 represents a pseudogene. CDR3 length: 18 amino acids. The CDR3 loop reads CASRLNFVRGGNTDTQYF. The DNA of the CDR3 is TGTGCAAGTCGCTTAAATTTCGTTCGAGGGGGAAACACAGATACGCAGTATTTT.

The chain links TRBV7-2 to TRBJ2-3, with a weak D call TRBD1 (5 bases). The CDR3 contains 16 residues. Per the germline V gene, CDR1 is SGHTA and CDR2 is FQGNSA. V lost 4 bases and J 0 bases, leaving 14 bases between the germline ends. CDR3 DNA sequence: TGTGCCAGCAGCTCCCCGACAGACGCTAGCACAGATACGCAGTATTTT. It encodes CASSSPTDASTDTQYF.

The V and J genes are TRBV29-1 and TRBJ2-7; D possibly corresponds to TRBD2 (6 bases). The CDR3 runs 14 residues. Trimming stripped 6 bases from V and 0 bases from J, with 15 bases between. Germline V gene lookup returns CDR1 SQVTM and CDR2 ANQGSEA. The CDR3 coding sequence is TGCAGCGTGAGGGCTAGCGAAACCTCCTACGAGCAGTACTTC. It translates to CSVRASETSYEQYF.

The chain is built from TRBV5-1 and TRBJ2-5; D ambiguous. The CDR3 has 14 residues. V was trimmed by 2 bases and J by 1 base, leaving 9 bases between them. The germline gives CDR1 SGHRS, CDR2 YFSETQ. CDR3 region: CASSLLSFQETQYF. CDR3 DNA sequence: TGCGCCAGCAGCTTATTAAGCTTCCAAGAGACCCAGTACTTC.

The chain employs TRBV7-9 and TRBJ1-2; D is perhaps TRBD1 (6 bases). The CDR3 covers 13 residues. The germline V gene has CDR1 SEHNR and CDR2 FQNEAQ (reference sequence). V shed 1 base and J shed 6 bases, with 9 bases lying between them. CDR3 coding DNA: TGTGCCAGCAGCTTAGAACAGGGTCATGGCTACACCTTC. This translates into CASSLEQGHGYTF.

The V gene is TRBV6-5, the J gene TRBJ1-2; tentative D call: TRBD1 (5 bases). The CDR3 sequence is 13 residues long. The germline V gene has CDR1 MNHEY and CDR2 SVGAGI. V was shortened by 2 bases and J by 6 bases, with 10 bases between the two germline ends. The DNA of the CDR3 is TGTGCCAGCAGTTACGAGGGGAGGGATGGCTACACCTTC. Translated, it gives CASSYEGRDGYTF.

This chain joins TRBV2 and TRBJ1-3; 9 bases map to TRBD1. Germline V gives CDR1 SNHLY, CDR2 FYNNEI. V lost 7 bases to trimming and J lost 11 bases; unmatched junction nucleotides: 9. The CDR3 consists of 13 residues. In nucleotides, the CDR3 is TGTGCCAGCATACCGAACCACAGGGGGCCCATATATTTT. Its protein product is CASIPNHRGPIYF.

The chain is built from TRBV5-1 and TRBJ2-1; 7 bases agree with TRBD2. CDR3 length equals 16 residues. With 4 bases clipped from V and 5 bases from J, the junction kept 12 bases outside the gene matches. Germline V gives CDR1 SGHRS, CDR2 YFSETQ. CDR3: CASSPGELAANNEQFF. CDR3 nucleotides: TGCGCCAGCAGCCCTGGGGAGCTAGCGGCGAACAATGAGCAGTTCTTC.

CDR3 region: CASSSRRDRVHEQFF. CDR3 sequence (DNA): TGTGCCAGCAGCTCTCGACGGGACAGGGTGCATGAGCAGTTCTTC. The V call is TRBV7-8, the J call TRBJ2-1; the match to TRBD1 covers 9 bases. The V and J ends lost 4 bases and 8 bases, in that order; junction bases with no gene match: 9. This CDR3 contains 15 residues. Germline CDR1 is SGHVS and CDR2 is FQNEAQ. The full variable domain, its missing parts supplied by reference TRBV7-8 and TRBJ2-1, is GAGVSQSPRYKVAKRGQDVALRCDPISGHVSLFWYQQALGQGPEFLTYFQNEAQLDKSGLPSDRFFAERPEGSVSTLKIQRTQQEDSAVYLCASSSRRDRVHEQFFGPGTRLTVL.